These T cell receptor beta chains were read from a single sample in a study of T-cell reconstitution after alpha-beta-depleted transplantation in children. TCRdb reprocessed the PCR reads via MiXCR and lists one record per CDR3 protein. The repertoire holds approximately 130,000 distinct CDR3 sequences, with roughly 9.7% as singletons. The sample in question was PBMCs, mostly from graft donor cells, obtained 180 days after TCRalphabeta/CD19-depleted stem cell transplant. These receptors were obtained from a girl younger than two who had a stem cell transplant for combined immunodeficiency, so the T cells may come from the graft donor. CDR3s include the opening cysteine and the closing phenylalanine or tryptophan. Each record gives: V gene, D gene, J gene, CDR3 protein. The D gene is left open where the match is weak.

v_call: TRBV5-1
d_call: TRBD2
j_call: TRBJ2-1
cdr3_aa: CASSRTGGRYEQFF

v_call: TRBV7-2
d_call: TRBD1
j_call: TRBJ1-4
cdr3_aa: CASSFSTGGGEKLFF

v_call: TRBV27
d_call: .
j_call: TRBJ2-7
cdr3_aa: CASSLKAGYEQYF

v_call: TRBV6-5
d_call: .
j_call: TRBJ2-7
cdr3_aa: CASSYLYEQYF

v_call: TRBV5-1
d_call: TRBD1
j_call: TRBJ1-1
cdr3_aa: CASSLRQGFMNTEAFF

v_call: TRBV20-1
d_call: .
j_call: TRBJ2-7
cdr3_aa: CSARAWDGSYEQYF

v_call: TRBV11-2
d_call: .
j_call: TRBJ2-7
cdr3_aa: CASSLDTLGPNSFYEQYF

v_call: TRBV19
d_call: TRBD1
j_call: TRBJ2-7
cdr3_aa: CASSYDGTGGYEQYF

v_call: TRBV11-2
d_call: TRBD1
j_call: TRBJ2-1
cdr3_aa: CASSLDPWDRVRRDEQFF

v_call: TRBV20-1
d_call: TRBD1
j_call: TRBJ1-5
cdr3_aa: CSARQGAGQPQHF

v_call: TRBV20-1
d_call: TRBD1
j_call: TRBJ1-1
cdr3_aa: CSAGGQGGTEAFF

v_call: TRBV12-3/TRBV12-4
d_call: .
j_call: TRBJ2-1
cdr3_aa: CASSPGGPNEQFF

v_call: TRBV5-1
d_call: .
j_call: TRBJ2-7
cdr3_aa: CASGRVGDYEQYF

v_call: TRBV2
d_call: .
j_call: TRBJ1-1
cdr3_aa: CASSGGAPEAFF

v_call: TRBV20-1
d_call: TRBD1
j_call: TRBJ1-3
cdr3_aa: CSARKGALKGSGNTIYF

v_call: TRBV5-1
d_call: TRBD1
j_call: TRBJ1-2
cdr3_aa: CASSFEWGQAYGYTF

v_call: TRBV15
d_call: .
j_call: TRBJ1-3
cdr3_aa: CATRGGFLSGNTIYF

v_call: TRBV20-1
d_call: TRBD1
j_call: TRBJ2-7
cdr3_aa: CSAREGTGVYEQYF

v_call: TRBV3-1
d_call: .
j_call: TRBJ2-1
cdr3_aa: CASSQDGPTSSYNEQFF

v_call: TRBV12-3/TRBV12-4
d_call: TRBD1
j_call: TRBJ2-2
cdr3_aa: CASSTTGAPGELFF

v_call: TRBV5-5
d_call: .
j_call: TRBJ2-7
cdr3_aa: CASMGLALSEQYF

v_call: TRBV10-3
d_call: .
j_call: TRBJ1-2
cdr3_aa: CAISPDGRYGYTF

v_call: TRBV6-1
d_call: TRBD1
j_call: TRBJ1-2
cdr3_aa: CASRPQGAEYGYTF

v_call: TRBV20-1
d_call: .
j_call: TRBJ2-1
cdr3_aa: CSPLEGSGYNEQFF

v_call: TRBV20-1
d_call: .
j_call: TRBJ2-7
cdr3_aa: CSARRGRGQANYEQYF

v_call: TRBV5-1
d_call: .
j_call: TRBJ2-3
cdr3_aa: CASREQGSMTDTQYF

v_call: TRBV20-1
d_call: .
j_call: TRBJ1-1
cdr3_aa: CSAPMGHPNTEAFF

v_call: TRBV4-3
d_call: TRBD1
j_call: TRBJ2-3
cdr3_aa: CASSLRDRESDTQYF

v_call: TRBV20-1
d_call: .
j_call: TRBJ2-5
cdr3_aa: CSGLGEETQYF

v_call: TRBV10-3
d_call: .
j_call: TRBJ1-3
cdr3_aa: CAIKGGSGNTIYF

v_call: TRBV12-3/TRBV12-4
d_call: .
j_call: TRBJ1-1
cdr3_aa: CASSLPTGNTEAFF

v_call: TRBV29-1
d_call: TRBD1
j_call: TRBJ2-5
cdr3_aa: CSVVTGLFSSETQYF

v_call: TRBV5-1
d_call: .
j_call: TRBJ2-1
cdr3_aa: CASSLVPGVHNEQFF

v_call: TRBV20-1
d_call: .
j_call: TRBJ2-1
cdr3_aa: CSARAEWEQFF

v_call: TRBV7-9
d_call: .
j_call: TRBJ2-5
cdr3_aa: CASSLWRREETQYF

v_call: TRBV4-3
d_call: TRBD1
j_call: TRBJ2-7
cdr3_aa: CASSQAWTGRSSYEQYF

v_call: TRBV18
d_call: .
j_call: TRBJ2-3
cdr3_aa: CASSPGLSTDTQYF

v_call: TRBV7-2
d_call: TRBD2
j_call: TRBJ2-7
cdr3_aa: CASSYQRGRTNEQYF

v_call: TRBV12-3/TRBV12-4
d_call: TRBD1
j_call: TRBJ2-2
cdr3_aa: CASSSPGTGSTGELFF

v_call: TRBV12-3/TRBV12-4
d_call: .
j_call: TRBJ2-7
cdr3_aa: CASRPDSRPTYEQYF